One sample yielded the 3 T cell receptor beta chains listed below, sequenced in a study of identical twins. TCRdb analysed the 5' RACE reads with MiXCR anew, one entry per CDR3 protein. Among about 100,000 distinct CDR3 sequences, 4.5% to 6.5% were seen once, and the ten largest hold 12%. The sequenced sample consisted of memory T cells sorted from blood. Receptors were obtained from a woman aged 50 to 60 in good health.

This clonotype was seen many times. The rearrangement uses TRBV27 and TRBJ1-2; TRBD1 matches 9 bases. The germline gives CDR1 MNHEY, CDR2 SMNVEV (reference sequence). The CDR3 loop spans 13 amino acids. V lost 7 bases and J lost 8; bases outside the gene matches: 8. The CDR3 here is CASTTGGVRGYTF. The CDR3 bases are TGTGCCAGCACCACAGGGGGCGTACGGGGCTACACCTTC.

The chain links TRBV11-2 to TRBJ2-1, with TRBD2 matching 7 bases. The CDR3 consists of 16 residues. Losses at the gene ends were 5 bases for V and 3 bases for J; bases not matched to a gene: 10. Germline CDR1 SGHAT, CDR2 FQNNGV. The CDR3 protein is CASSLVAGEGYNEQFF. The CDR3 DNA reads TGTGCCAGCAGCCTTGTAGCCGGGGAGGGCTACAATGAGCAGTTCTTC.

V gene TRBV20-1 combines with J gene TRBJ1-1, with 7 nucleotides matching TRBD1. V lost 5 bases, J lost 9 bases, and 12 bases stayed unmatched. Germline values: CDR1 DFQATT, CDR2 SNEGSKA (reference sequence). There are 13 residues in the CDR3. CDR3 loop: CSASHDRDQKAFF. In DNA, the CDR3 is TGCAGTGCTTCTCATGACAGGGACCAAAAAGCTTTCTTT.